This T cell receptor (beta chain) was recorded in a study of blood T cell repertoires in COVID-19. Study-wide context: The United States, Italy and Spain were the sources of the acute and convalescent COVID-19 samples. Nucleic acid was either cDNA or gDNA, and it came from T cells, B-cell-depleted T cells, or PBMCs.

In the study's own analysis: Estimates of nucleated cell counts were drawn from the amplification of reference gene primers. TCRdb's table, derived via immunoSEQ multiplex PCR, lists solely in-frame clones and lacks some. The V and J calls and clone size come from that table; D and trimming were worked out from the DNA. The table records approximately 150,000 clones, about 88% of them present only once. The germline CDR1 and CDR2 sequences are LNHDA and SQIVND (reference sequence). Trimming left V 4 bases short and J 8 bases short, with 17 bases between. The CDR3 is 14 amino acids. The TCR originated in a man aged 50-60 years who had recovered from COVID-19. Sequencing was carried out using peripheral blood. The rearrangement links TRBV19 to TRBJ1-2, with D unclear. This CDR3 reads CASSSRTGLPGYTF. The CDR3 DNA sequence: TGTGCCAGTAGTAGCCGCACGGGTCTACCCGGCTACACCTTC.